The 11 T cell receptor beta chains below all came from one sample that was sequenced in a study of T cell repertoires in cytomegalovirus infection. TCRdb re-derived calls from the reads in MiXCR, one entry per CDR3 protein. The profile shows about 50,000 distinct CDR3 sequences, 15% to 20% of them singletons. What these receptors recognize is not known. Specimen: CD8+ T cells from cultured PBMCs, collected from culture after CMV antigen stimulation. These receptors originate from a human donor in good health (CMV status not recorded). Some clones in this sample may be carry-over from other donors' samples.

This clonotype came up many times. The chain employs TRBV28 and TRBJ2-2; D remains ambiguous. V lost 10 bases and J lost 0, with 9 bases in between. Germline-derived CDR1 and CDR2 are MDHEN and SYDVKM. The CDR3 extends over 13 amino acids. The CDR3, as DNA: TGTGCCACCCTTTACACGAACACCGGGGAGCTGTTTTTT. As protein: CATLYTNTGELFF.

This chain uses TRBV29-1 with TRBJ1-2, with a weak D call TRBD1 (6 bases). The CDR3 extends over 13 amino acids. Germline V gives CDR1 SQVTM, CDR2 ANQGSEA. With 7 bases removed from V and 2 bases from J, the gap between germline ends came to 14 bases. DNA for the CDR3: TGCAGCGCCAAAACAGGACAGAACTATGGCTACACCTTC. The encoded protein is CSAKTGQNYGYTF.

This chain links TRBV7-9 with TRBJ2-7; D ambiguous. With 4 bases removed from V and 5 bases from J, the gap between germline ends came to 9 bases. Germline V lookup: CDR1 SEHNR, CDR2 FQNEAQ (reference sequence). The CDR3 covers 12 residues. Written as DNA, the CDR3 is TGTGCCAGCAGCTCGGGCTGGGACGAGCAGTACTTC. It specifies CASSSGWDEQYF. Variable domain in full (rest from reference TRBV7-9 and TRBJ2-7): DTGVSQNPRHKITKRGQNVTFRCDPISEHNRLYWYRQTLGQGPEFLTYFQNEAQLEKSRLLSDRFSAERPKGSFSTLEIQRTEQGDSAMYLCASSSGWDEQYFGPGTRLTVT.

J is TRBJ2-7 and V is TRBV7-9; perhaps TRBD1 as D (7 bases). CDR3 size: 17 residues. Trimming cost V 1 base and J 6 bases, with 22 bases left between them. Germline assignment: CDR1 SEHNR and CDR2 FQNEAQ (reference sequence). CDR3 coding DNA: TGTGCCAGCAGCTTAGAATTCGCGGGACAGTACAACCGCGAGCAGTACTTC. It translates to CASSLEFAGQYNREQYF.

This clonotype came up a few times. The chain carries TRBV7-8 and TRBJ2-5; 7 bases match TRBD1. The CDR3 extends over 14 amino acids. Looked up from germline, CDR1 is SGHVS and CDR2 is FQNEAQ. Trimming at V came to 5 bases and at J to 1 base, leaving 4 bases not matched to a gene. CDR3 nucleotides: TGTGCCAGCAGCCAAGGGGACAGCCAAGAGACCCAGTACTTC. This gives the protein CASSQGDSQETQYF.

Concerning this clonotype itself: One end of the junction fails to match germline, which may point to a read error. The rearrangement joins TRBV4-1 to TRBJ2-5, with 7 positions matching TRBD2. Germline V gene sequence: CDR1 MGHRA, CDR2 YSYEKL. The CDR3 consists of 15 residues. DNA of the CDR3: TGCGCCGGCAGCCCGTTTGGGGGGGACCAAGAGACCCAGTACTTC. It codes for CAGSPFGGDQETQYF.

V usage is TRBV19 and J usage is TRBJ1-2, with D possibly matching TRBD1 (5 bases). Germline-derived CDR1 and CDR2 are LNHDA and SQIVND (reference sequence). V shed 1 base and J shed 0 bases, with 9 bases lying between them. The CDR3 has 15 amino acids. CDR3 sequence: CASSIAGTANYGYTF. As DNA, the CDR3 is TGTGCCAGTAGTATAGCGGGGACGGCTAACTATGGCTACACCTTC.

The chain joins TRBV4-1 to TRBJ1-5; D is possibly TRBD1 (5 bases). The germline V and J ends were trimmed by 4 bases and 5 bases, with 9 bases remaining between them. The CDR3 has 13 amino acids. Germline lookup yields CDR1 MGHRA and CDR2 YSYEKL. This chain's CDR3 is CASSRGGDQPQHF. CDR3 nucleotide sequence: TGCGCCAGCAGCCGGGGGGGGGATCAGCCCCAGCATTTT.

This clonotype was detected only a few times. The chain has TRBV7-9 and TRBJ2-1; D call uncertain. This CDR3 spans 15 amino acids. Trimming removed 4 bases at V and 0 bases at J, with 10 bases between. Germline CDR1 SEHNR, CDR2 FQNEAQ (reference sequence). CDR3 sequence: CASSSDWRSYNEQFF. The CDR3 DNA is TGTGCCAGCAGCTCAGACTGGCGCTCCTACAATGAGCAGTTCTTC.

The chain is built from TRBV7-9 and TRBJ1-1, with 7 bases fitting TRBD1. The V and J ends lost 8 bases and 10 bases, in that order; junction bases with no gene match: 16. Germline values: CDR1 SEHNR, CDR2 FQNEAQ (reference sequence). The CDR3 is 14 residues long. For the CDR3, the DNA is TGTGCCAGCTCCATTGGGACAGCCCAATCCGGAGCTTTCTTT. Its protein is CASSIGTAQSGAFF.

This clonotype is a singleton in its sample. The chain links TRBV27 to TRBJ2-7, with a tentative D call TRBD1 (6 bases). Per germline, CDR1 MNHEY and CDR2 SMNVEV (reference sequence). Deletions cut 6 bases from V and 2 bases from J, with 20 bases between. This CDR3 contains 16 residues. This CDR3 is CASRTPQGAPPYEQYF. CDR3 sequence (DNA): TGTGCCAGCAGAACGCCACAGGGCGCGCCTCCCTACGAGCAGTACTTC.